These T cell receptor beta chains were read from a single sample in a study of T cells in localized non-small cell lung cancer. Repertoires were generated with immunoSEQ multiplex PCR, while TCRdb's copy carries only in-frame clones and drops some. The profile shows 35,000 to 45,000 clones, about four fifths of them singletons. The sequencing here drew on peripheral blood mononuclear cells, taken before any cancer treatment. The receptors originated from a male donor aged 60 or over with stage II lung adenocarcinoma. The CDR3 runs from the conserved cysteine through the conserved F or W. The D gene is left open where the match is weak. Expanded clones are given a class, and other clones once, few, many or no size at all.

V,J,size,D,DNA,CDR3
TRBV18,TRBJ2-1,-,-,TGTGCCAGCTCAGGTTCAGGAAGTGAGCAGTTCTTC,CASSGSGSEQFF
TRBV5-6,TRBJ2-3,-,TRBD2,TGTGCCAGCAGCTTGGTTGGGACTAGGGCAGATACGCAGTATTTT,CASSLVGTRADTQYF
TRBV18,TRBJ2-7,-,-,TGTGCCAGCTCACCCAAGGTTACGGGAGACCGCGAGCAGTACTTC,CASSPKVTGDREQYF
TRBV7-9,TRBJ2-7,-,-,TGTGCCAGCAGCCCTCTAGGCTACGAGCAGTACTTC,CASSPLGYEQYF
TRBV28,TRBJ1-4,-,-,TGTGCCGCCAGGGCGGGCGGCGAAAAACTGTTTTTT,CAARAGGEKLFF
TRBV15,TRBJ2-6,-,-,TGTGCCACCAGCAGAGTTCCGGAGGGGGCCAACGTCCTGACTTTC,CATSRVPEGANVLTF
TRBV30,TRBJ2-1,-,-,TGTGCCTGGAGTGACAGCCCCTACAATGAGCAGTTCTTC,CAWSDSPYNEQFF
TRBV27,TRBJ1-2,-,TRBD1,TGTGCCAGCAGTGTTACCGGGACAGCTGCCTGGGGCTACACCTTC,CASSVTGTAAWGYTF
TRBV11-2,TRBJ1-5,once,-,TGTGCCAGCAGCTTAACTTTCGGCGGGACCCCAAATCAGCCCCAGCATTTT,CASSLTFGGTPNQPQHF
TRBV6-1,TRBJ2-7,once,-,TGTGCCAGCAGTCCGACCCCCTTCTACGAGCAGTACTTC,CASSPTPFYEQYF
TRBV6-5,TRBJ2-2,-,TRBD1,TGTGCCAGCAGTTACGGGGACAGATCCACCGGGGAGCTGTTTTTT,CASSYGDRSTGELFF
TRBV7-9,TRBJ2-6,-,-,TGTGCCAGCAGCTCACTAGAGGGGCATGGGGCCAACGTCCTGACTTTC,CASSSLEGHGANVLTF
TRBV7-6,TRBJ2-3,-,TRBD2,TGTGCCAGCAGCTTAGCGCTCGGGGGGACAGATACGCAGTATTTT,CASSLALGGTDTQYF
TRBV6-1,TRBJ2-7,-,-,TGTGCCAGCAGTGAGGGGGGGCAAAGCTACGAGCAGTACTTC,CASSEGGQSYEQYF
TRBV5-1,TRBJ2-7,-,TRBD1,TGCGCCAGCAGCTTGGATCCAGGGGGCATTAACGAGCAGTACTTC,CASSLDPGGINEQYF
TRBV6-6,TRBJ2-2,-,-,TGTGCCAGCAGTCCAGTCGGGGGCGCATCCGGGGAGCTGTTTTTT,CASSPVGGASGELFF
TRBV30,TRBJ1-3,-,-,TGTGCCTGGGGTCATGGGGGCTCTGGAAACACCATATATTTT,CAWGHGGSGNTIYF
TRBV30,TRBJ1-3,once,-,TGTGCCTGGAGTGTTAACGGGCTTCAGGGGGGAAACACCATATATTTT,CAWSVNGLQGGNTIYF
TRBV30,TRBJ1-1,-,-,TGTGCCTGGGGTGGCGGGACCACTGAAGCTTTCTTT,CAWGGGTTEAFF
TRBV30,TRBJ1-2,-,TRBD1,TGTGCCTGGGGCAGACAGGGGGCTGGATATGGCTACACCTTC,CAWGRQGAGYGYTF
TRBV6-5,TRBJ2-1,-,TRBD1,TGTGCCAGCCTCAGGGGGTCCTCCTACAATGAGCAGTTCTTC,CASLRGSSYNEQFF
TRBV29-1,TRBJ1-4,-,TRBD1,TGCAGCGTCGCGACAGGGGGTAATGAAAAACTGTTTTTT,CSVATGGNEKLFF
TRBV5-1,TRBJ1-5,-,-,TGCGCCAGCAGCTGGAAGGACGGAGGACCCGAGCTTGGCCCCCAGCATTTT,CASSWKDGGPELGPQHF